The 29 T cell receptor beta chains below were found in one sample sequenced in a study of blood T cells in healthy people across ages. Using a J-beta primer mix together with a sample-barcoded 5' primer, a second PCR was run for roughly 6 to 11 cycles. TCRdb fed the 5' RACE reads into MiXCR, producing one record per CDR3 protein. The data contain about 1.8 million distinct CDR3 sequences, around half of them singletons. The specimen was blood. The receptors originated from a woman aged 40 to 50 in good health.

This clonotype turned up a few times. The rearrangement links TRBV6-2 or TRBV6-3 to TRBJ2-7, with 7 bases identical to TRBD2. The CDR3 is made up of 12 amino acids. Germline CDR1 is MNHEY and CDR2 is SVGEGT. Trimming removed 8 bases from V and 5 bases from J; junction bases left unmatched: 6. CDR3: CASADGGNEQYF. The DNA of the CDR3 is TGTGCCAGCGCCGACGGGGGGAACGAGCAGTACTTC.

This clonotype has only a few counts. V gene TRBV12-3 or TRBV12-4 combines with J gene TRBJ2-7; D uncertain. The CDR3 extends over 12 amino acids. Deletions cut 6 bases from V and 7 bases from J, with 13 bases between. CDR3 sequence (DNA): TGTGCCAGCAGCCCTGAGGCTGGAGAGCAGTACTTC. This translates into CASSPEAGEQYF.

V and J are TRBV7-9 and TRBJ2-5, with D unresolved. Deletions cut 3 bases from V and 3 bases from J, with 14 bases between. Per the germline V gene, CDR1 is SEHNR and CDR2 is FQNEAQ (reference sequence). The CDR3 consists of 15 residues. CDR3 residues: CASSFVKNREETQYF. The CDR3 DNA follows: TGTGCCAGCAGCTTCGTGAAAAATCGGGAAGAGACCCAGTACTTC.

This chain links TRBV7-6 with TRBJ2-3; the D is unclear. V was shortened by 5 bases and J by 2 bases, with 11 bases between the two germline ends. Looked up from germline, CDR1 is SGHVS and CDR2 is FNYEAQ. CDR3 size: 14 residues. The CDR3 sequence is CASSPGGNTDTQYF. DNA for the CDR3: TGTGCCAGCAGCCCCGGTGGAAACACAGATACGCAGTATTTT. The variable domain in full, completed from reference TRBV7-6 and TRBJ2-3, reads GAGVSQSPRYKVTKRGQDVALRCDPISGHVSLYWYRQALGQGPEFLTYFNYEAQQDKSGLPNDRFSAERPEGSISTLTIQRTEQRDSAMYRCASSPGGNTDTQYFGPGTRLTVL.

This clonotype came up a few times. The V and J genes are TRBV7-2 and TRBJ2-4; the match to TRBD1 covers 9 bases. J was trimmed by 4 bases and V by 2 bases; bases with no gene match: 6. The CDR3 spans 16 residues. Germline CDR1 is SGHTA and CDR2 is FQGNSA. CDR3 in DNA: TGTGCCAGCAGCTTAACTAGGACAGGGGAGAAAAACATTCAGTACTTC. Its translation is CASSLTRTGEKNIQYF.

There are a few counts of this clonotype. The rearrangement links TRBV4-2 to TRBJ2-3, with D possibly TRBD1 on 5 matching bases. The CDR3 is 15 residues long. Germline lookup yields CDR1 LGHNA and CDR2 YNFKEQ. Trimming left V 2 bases short and J 7 bases short, with 16 bases between. The CDR3 DNA reads TGTGCCAGCAGCCAATCCCGCTCAGGGTTGAATACGCAGTATTTT. Its protein product is CASSQSRSGLNTQYF.

This clonotype was detected ten times or more. One end of the junction varies from germline; a read error may be responsible. The genes are TRBV5-1 and TRBJ2-1; the match to TRBD2 covers 11 bases. The CDR3 has 15 residues. From germline, CDR1 is SGHRS and CDR2 YFSETQ. The CDR3 is CASSQTSGAYNEQFF. DNA for the CDR3: TGTGCCAGCAGCCAGACTAGCGGGGCATACAATGAGCAGTTCTTC.

The chain recombines TRBV7-6 with TRBJ2-6, with a tentative D call TRBD1 (6 bases). The V and J ends lost 5 bases and 3 bases respectively, with 11 bases between them. This CDR3 comprises 15 residues. Germline V gives CDR1 SGHVS, CDR2 FNYEAQ. The CDR3 DNA follows: TGTGCCAGCAGCCCTGGGACATTTGGGGCCAACGTCCTGACTTTC. Translation: CASSPGTFGANVLTF.

The gene calls are TRBV28 and TRBJ2-7; no clear D gene. The CDR3 spans 15 residues. With 4 bases removed from V and 3 bases from J, the gap between germline ends came to 16 bases. The germline V gene encodes CDR1 MDHEN and CDR2 SYDVKM. The CDR3 spells CASSSQERRRYEQYF. The CDR3 region has the DNA TGTGCCAGCAGTTCCCAGGAACGGCGACGCTACGAGCAGTACTTC. The full variable domain, rest sourced from reference TRBV28 and TRBJ2-7, is DVKVTQSSRYLVKRTGEKVFLECVQDMDHENMFWYRQDPGLGLRLIYFSYDVKMKEKGDIPEGYSVSREKKERFSLILESASTNQTSMYLCASSSQERRRYEQYFGPGTRLTVT.

This rearrangement joins TRBV4-3 to TRBJ2-1; 8 bases are shared with TRBD1. V shed 0 bases, J shed 8 bases, and the junction held 3 bases outside the gene matches. Germline CDR1 and CDR2: LGHNA and YSLEER. This CDR3 comprises 14 residues. As DNA, the CDR3 is TGCGCCAGCAGCCAAGAGGCCAGGGGGCATGAGCAGTTCTTC. It codes for CASSQEARGHEQFF.

This clonotype was seen once. J is TRBJ2-1 and V is TRBV4-3; 9 bases map to TRBD2. TRBJ2-7 matches the DNA end more closely, so the J call is doubtful. The CDR3 length is 14 residues. CDR1 and CDR2 from the germline V gene are LGHNA and YSLEER. Here the CDR3 DNA reads TGCGCCAGCAGCCAAGGACTAGCGGAAAATGAGCAGTACTTC. Amino acids: CASSQGLAENEQYF.

V usage is TRBV29-1 and J usage is TRBJ1-1; tentative D call: TRBD1 (6 bases). Trimming cost V 5 bases and J 3 bases, with 13 bases left between them. Germline lookup yields CDR1 SQVTM and CDR2 ANQGSEA. The CDR3 spans 13 residues. CDR3: CSVQTGGDTEAFF. Written as DNA, the CDR3 is TGCAGCGTTCAGACAGGAGGAGACACTGAAGCTTTCTTT.

In DNA, the CDR3 is TGCAGCGTGGCAGGGGACTCTGGAAACACCATATATTTT. Amino acids: CSVAGDSGNTIYF. The chain combines TRBV29-1 with TRBJ1-3; D may be TRBD1 (6 bases). CDR3 length: 13 residues. Trimming left V 6 bases short and J 0 bases short, with 9 bases between. The germline gives CDR1 SQVTM, CDR2 ANQGSEA.

Only a few counts were recorded for this clonotype. The chain couples TRBV7-2 to TRBJ2-7; 12 positions agree with TRBD2. CDR1 and CDR2 from the germline V gene are SGHTA and FQGNSA. The V segment lost 4 bases and the J segment 7 bases; nucleotides outside the gene matches: 2. The CDR3 covers 13 residues. The CDR3 DNA is TGTGCCAGCAGCTGGACTAGCGGGGTAGAGCAGTACTTC. It is translated as CASSWTSGVEQYF.

This clonotype has a count of ten or more. V usage is TRBV12-3 or TRBV12-4 and J usage is TRBJ2-7; D uncertain. The ends were cut back, 6 bases at V and 2 bases at J, with 8 bases in the middle. The CDR3 loop spans 12 amino acids. The CDR3 here is CASSFGPYEQYF. For the CDR3, the DNA is TGTGCCAGCAGCTTTGGTCCCTACGAGCAGTACTTC.

The rearrangement links TRBV24-1 to TRBJ2-7; no clear D gene. V was trimmed by 10 bases and J by 0 bases, leaving 15 bases between them. Germline loops: CDR1 KGHDR, CDR2 SFDVKD. The CDR3 length is 14 residues. CDR3 loop: CATPRLRSSYEQYF. The CDR3 DNA is TGTGCCACACCCAGGCTTCGGAGCTCCTACGAGCAGTACTTC.

A remark on this clonotype: One end of the junction is discordant with germline, which a read error may explain. This sequence joins TRBV25-1 and TRBJ1-6; perhaps TRBD1 as D (5 bases). The germline V gene encodes CDR1 MGHDK and CDR2 SYGVNS. CDR3 length: 15 amino acids. This CDR3 is CASSPTALANPPLHF. The CDR3 DNA reads as TGTGCCAGCAGTCCGACAGCGCTCGCTAATCCACCCCTCCACTTT.

J is TRBJ2-3 and V is TRBV18, with 8 bases aligning to TRBD1. Germline V gene sequence: CDR1 KGHSH, CDR2 LQKENI. V was pared by 4 bases and J by 6 bases, with 9 bases of the junction left unmatched. CDR3 length: 15 amino acids. The CDR3 here is CASSQRQGPSDTQYF. CDR3 coding DNA: TGTGCCAGCTCACAGCGACAGGGGCCCTCGGATACGCAGTATTTT.

Only one count was recorded for this clonotype. The rearrangement joins TRBV9 to TRBJ2-5, with TRBD2 matching over 14 bases. V lost 4 bases and J lost 2; bases outside the gene matches: 10. The germline V gene has CDR1 SGDLS and CDR2 YYNGEE. The CDR3 contains 18 residues. CDR3 protein: CASSFATSGGAKQETQYF. In nucleotides, the CDR3 is TGTGCCAGCAGCTTTGCGACTAGCGGGGGGGCGAAACAAGAGACCCAGTACTTC.

The chain couples TRBV28 to TRBJ2-1, with 11 bases that match TRBD2. The closer fit of TRBJ2-7 to the DNA end suggests the J call may be wrong. CDR1 is MDHEN and CDR2 is SYDVKM in the germline V gene. The CDR3 is made up of 15 amino acids. CDR3 sequence reads: CASSSSSGGNNEQYF. In nucleotides, the CDR3 is TGTGCCAGCAGTTCTTCTAGCGGGGGGAACAATGAGCAGTACTTC.

This rearrangement joins TRBV7-9 to TRBJ1-1; no clear D gene. V was cut by 5 bases and J by 5 bases, with 6 bases left in between. The CDR3 consists of 11 residues. Germline V gives CDR1 SEHNR, CDR2 FQNEAQ (reference sequence). In DNA form, the CDR3 reads TGTGCCAGCAGCGCCCTGACTGAAGCTTTCTTT. Amino acid sequence: CASSALTEAFF. Using reference TRBV7-9 and TRBJ1-1 for the parts outside the CDR3, the full variable domain is DTGVSQNPRHKITKRGQNVTFRCDPISEHNRLYWYRQTLGQGPEFLTYFQNEAQLEKSRLLSDRFSAERPKGSFSTLEIQRTEQGDSAMYLCASSALTEAFFGQGTRLTVV.

This clonotype has more than one count but fewer than ten. The V gene is TRBV12-5, the J gene TRBJ2-1; D possibly uses TRBD1 or TRBD2 (6 bases each). This CDR3 is built from 12 residues. From germline, CDR1 is LGHNT and CDR2 FRNRAP. V shed 6 bases and J shed 10 bases, with 13 bases lying between them. The CDR3 loop is CASGNREAEQFF. DNA for the CDR3: TGTGCTAGTGGCAACAGGGAGGCAGAGCAGTTCTTC.

This clonotype was detected only a few times. The chain combines TRBV2 with TRBJ2-1, with D perhaps TRBD2 (5 bases). Trimming pared 7 bases from V and 9 bases from J, leaving 19 bases between. The CDR3 spans 14 residues. The germline V gene has CDR1 SNHLY and CDR2 FYNNEI. This chain's CDR3 is CASTTQILVGEQFF. The CDR3 DNA follows: TGTGCCAGCACGACCCAGATACTAGTGGGTGAGCAGTTCTTC.

The table lists this clonotype with a few counts. J is TRBJ2-7 and V is TRBV27; D is possibly TRBD2 (6 bases). Germline V CDR1 and CDR2: MNHEY, SMNVEV (reference sequence). V lost 4 bases and J lost 3, with 16 bases in between. This CDR3 is built from 15 residues. CDR3 protein: CASSSLASHRYEQYF. CDR3 DNA: TGTGCCAGCAGTTCTCTAGCGTCCCATCGCTACGAGCAGTACTTC.

The chain couples TRBV2 to TRBJ2-1, with TRBD1 matching 9 bases. V shed 4 bases, J shed 6 bases, and the junction held 10 bases outside the gene matches. Per the germline V gene, CDR1 is SNHLY and CDR2 is FYNNEI. CDR3 length: 16 residues. The CDR3 here is CASSGVQGARGNEQFF. The CDR3 DNA reads TGTGCCAGCAGTGGAGTACAGGGGGCGCGCGGCAATGAGCAGTTCTTC. The variable domain in full, completed from reference TRBV2 and TRBJ2-1, reads EPEVTQTPSHQVTQMGQEVILRCVPISNHLYFYWYRQILGQKVEFLVSFYNNEISEKSEIFDDQFSVERPDGSNFTLKIRSTKLEDSAMYFCASSGVQGARGNEQFFGPGTRLTVL.

This chain joins TRBV6-1 and TRBJ2-3; possible D gene TRBD2, 6 bases. The V and J ends lost 1 base and 0 bases respectively, with 11 bases between them. The CDR3 has 16 residues. Looked up from germline, CDR1 is MNHNS and CDR2 is SASEGT. The CDR3 nucleotides are TGTGCCAGCAGTGAAGTAGCGGCCTCTAGCACAGATACGCAGTATTTT. This encodes CASSEVAASSTDTQYF.

The chain recombines TRBV6-4 with TRBJ2-1, with 12 nucleotides matching TRBD2. Germline assignment: CDR1 MRHNA and CDR2 SNTAGT. J lost 3 bases, V lost 6 bases, and 6 bases had no gene match. This CDR3 comprises 16 residues. DNA of the CDR3: TGTGCCAGCAGCCAACTAGCGGGGGGTATCTACAATGAGCAGTTCTTC. This codes for CASSQLAGGIYNEQFF.

V and J are TRBV6-6 and TRBJ2-3, with 7 positions matching TRBD1. J lost 1 base, V lost 2 bases, and 3 bases had no gene match. Germline CDR1 MNHNY, CDR2 SVGAGI (reference sequence). CDR3 length equals 15 residues. The CDR3 loop reads CASSYPQGGTDTQYF. Written as DNA, the CDR3 is TGTGCCAGCAGTTACCCGCAGGGGGGCACAGATACGCAGTATTTT.

Remarks on this clonotype: A junction boundary mismatches the germline segment, possibly from a read error. The rearrangement links TRBV7-9 to TRBJ2-3; 10 bases are shared with TRBD1. CDR1 is SEHNR, CDR2 FQNEAQ, per germline (reference sequence). The CDR3 is made up of 17 amino acids. The CDR3 here is CASSLVPGQGFTGTQYF. CDR3 DNA: TGTGCCAGCAGCTTGGTCCCGGGACAGGGGTTCACAGGTACGCAGTATTTT. The complete variable domain, with remaining parts taken from reference TRBV7-9 and TRBJ2-3, reads DTGVSQNPRHKITKRGQNVTFRCDPISEHNRLYWYRQTLGQGPEFLTYFQNEAQLEKSRLLSDRFSAERPKGSFSTLEIQRTEQGDSAMYLCASSLVPGQGFTGTQYFGPGTRLTVL.